These T cell receptor beta chains were read from a single sample in a study of cytomegalovirus exposure and HLA in healthy donors. Using immunoSEQ multiplex PCR, the repertoire was profiled, and TCRdb retains in-frame clones only, with some absent. The sample includes some 170,000 clones, about 89% of them seen just once. Sequenced material: PBMCs. These receptors all stem from a man between 18 and 29 years old in good health and CMV-seropositive. CDR3s include the opening cysteine and the closing phenylalanine or tryptophan. A D gene is named only where the DNA matches it firmly. Part of the rows lack a size; the others show once, few, many or a class for expanded clones.

d_call	j_call	v_call	clone_size	cdr3_nt	cdr3_aa
TRBD2	TRBJ2-3	TRBV7-3	NA	TGTGCCAGCAGCTTATTGGGTTCGGGAGGGGGATACACAGATACGCAGTATTTT	CASSLLGSGGGYTDTQYF
TRBD2	TRBJ2-1	TRBV18	NA	TGTGCCAGCTCGCCTACTAGCGGGAACTACAATGAGCAGTTCTTC	CASSPTSGNYNEQFF
NA	TRBJ1-1	TRBV21-1	NA	TGTGCCAGCAGCACAGGGGACACTAGCCGGGGGGCCTCGGTTGAAGCTTTCTTT	CASSTGDTSRGASVEAFF
TRBD2	TRBJ2-1	TRBV7-2	NA	TGTGCCAGCAGCGCCGGACTAGCCGGGGTTAAGGAGCAGTTCTTC	CASSAGLAGVKEQFF
TRBD1	TRBJ2-7	TRBV10-3	once	TGTGCCATCAGGGGGGGGGACAGGGGCTACGAGCAGTACTTC	CAIRGGDRGYEQYF
TRBD2	TRBJ2-7	TRBV28	NA	TGTGCCAGCAGTTTCGGCGGGAGTGGAGAGCAGTACTTC	CASSFGGSGEQYF
TRBD2	TRBJ2-1	TRBV14	NA	TGTGCCAGCAGCCAAGATAGCGGGAGGGCCCTTGAGCAGTTCTTC	CASSQDSGRALEQFF
NA	TRBJ1-4	TRBV30	NA	TGTGCCTGGAGGCTCCGGGACAATAATGAAAAACTGTTTTTT	CAWRLRDNNEKLFF
NA	TRBJ2-3	TRBV6-6	NA	TGTGCCAGCAGCCCCTGGCTAGCGTCCACAGATACGCAGTATTTT	CASSPWLASTDTQYF
TRBD1	TRBJ1-2	TRBV5-1	NA	TGCGCCAGCAGCTTGGGCAGGGGGCAAGAGTATGGCTACACCTTC	CASSLGRGQEYGYTF
NA	TRBJ1-2	TRBV27	NA	TGTGCCAGCTCCTCTGGAGCGGACTATGGCTACACCTTC	CASSSGADYGYTF
TRBD1	TRBJ1-5	TRBV6-4	NA	TGTGCCAGCAGTGGGGAAACACAGGGGGATCATAGCAATCAGCCCCAGCATTTT	CASSGETQGDHSNQPQHF
NA	TRBJ2-1	TRBV27	NA	TGTGCCAGCAGTTTACCTAGAGGGGGCTCCTACAATGAGCAGTTCTTC	CASSLPRGGSYNEQFF
TRBD1	TRBJ2-5	TRBV7-9	NA	TGTGCCAGCAGCTCCCCTGGACAGGCGCAAGAGACCCAGTACTTC	CASSSPGQAQETQYF
NA	TRBJ1-1	TRBV6-1	NA	TGTGCCAGCAGTGAAGGTCGGGGGGACTACACTGAAGCTTTCTTT	CASSEGRGDYTEAFF
NA	TRBJ1-1	TRBV19	NA	TGTGCCAGTAGTGGGACTTTGAACACTGAAGCTTTCTTT	CASSGTLNTEAFF
TRBD1	TRBJ1-2	TRBV10-3	once	TGTGCCACTAAGGGGGCGCAGGGGTACTATGGCTACACCTTC	CATKGAQGYYGYTF
NA	TRBJ1-1	TRBV5-4	NA	TGTGCCAGCAGCTTAGAGGGCCCTGAAGCTTTCTTT	CASSLEGPEAFF
TRBD1	TRBJ2-2	TRBV5-6	once	TGTGCCAGCAGCTCCGCCTTGACAGGGGACACCGGGGAGCTGTTTTTT	CASSSALTGDTGELFF
TRBD1	TRBJ2-1	TRBV15	NA	TGTGCCACCAGCAGTTCAGGGGGCAATGAGCAGTTCTTC	CATSSSGGNEQFF
NA	TRBJ1-5	TRBV6-6	NA	TGTGCCAGCGGAGGCCATAGCAATCAGCCCCAGCATTTT	CASGGHSNQPQHF
NA	TRBJ2-1	TRBV5-1	NA	TGCGCCAGCAACCGGGGGAGCTCCTACAATGAGCAGTTCTTC	CASNRGSSYNEQFF
TRBD1	TRBJ1-3	TRBV9	NA	TGTGCCAGCAGCGCGGGACAGGGCGTGAGCTCTGGAAACACCATATATTTT	CASSAGQGVSSGNTIYF
TRBD1	TRBJ2-5	TRBV27	NA	TGTGCCAGCAGTTTATCCAGGGGGTCCGAGACCCAGTACTTC	CASSLSRGSETQYF
TRBD1	TRBJ1-2	TRBV7-2	NA	TGTGCCAGCAGCCCGGGAGGGGGCCATGGCTACACCTTC	CASSPGGGHGYTF
NA	TRBJ1-2	TRBV5-6	few	TGTGCCAGCAGTCTTCGGGAGGGTCGCTACACCTTC	CASSLREGRYTF
NA	TRBJ1-4	TRBV7-9	NA	TGTGCCAGCAGCTTCGTCCCCTCTAATGAAAAACTGTTTTTT	CASSFVPSNEKLFF
NA	TRBJ2-1	TRBV13	NA	TGTGCCAGCGGACAGAAGAACTACAATGAGCAGTTCTTC	CASGQKNYNEQFF
TRBD1	TRBJ1-1	TRBV28	NA	TGTGCCAGCAGCCAAACAGGGGCGGCTGAAGCTTTCTTT	CASSQTGAAEAFF
NA	TRBJ1-1	TRBV10-3	NA	TGTGCCTCCGCGAGGGACACTGAAGCTTTCTTT	CASARDTEAFF
TRBD2	TRBJ2-1	TRBV4-3	NA	TGCGCCAGCAGCCTTAGCGGGTACTACAATGAGCAGTTCTTC	CASSLSGYYNEQFF
NA	TRBJ1-1	TRBV27	NA	TGTGCCAGCAGACCTCACAGGGTAACCACTGAAGCTTTCTTT	CASRPHRVTTEAFF
NA	TRBJ2-2	TRBV29-1	NA	TGCAGCGTTGTCCGGGGAATAGGAGGGGAGCTGTTTTTT	CSVVRGIGGELFF
NA	TRBJ1-1	TRBV15	NA	TGTGCCACCAGCCCCTCCCGGGCCCCCGAGGGAGCTTTCTTT	CATSPSRAPEGAFF
TRBD1	TRBJ1-2	TRBV4-1	NA	TGCGCCAGCAGCCAGAGGACAGGGCAGGGGGATGGCTACACCTTC	CASSQRTGQGDGYTF